This TCR beta chain was observed in a study of cytomegalovirus exposure and HLA in healthy donors. Study overall: Out of several hundred genotyped donors, about 80% belonged to the Caucasian-associated ancestry cluster. Whole-study results and caveats: In terms of immune exposure information, only CMV serostatus was available. TCR beta V- and J-gene trimming, according to a later analysis, was linked to a missense DCLRE1C variant.

PCR employed 60 Vbeta and 13 Jbeta primers. Per the original data handling: The authors later counted 75 million to 90 million unique TCR beta chains, 8.5 million to 13 million of them shared. Sequencing used immunoSEQ multiplex PCR; TCRdb keeps in-frame clones, though not all of them. V and J calls plus clone size are reproduced from that table; the DNA served to infer D and trimming. The profile shows about 130,000 clones, around 83% of them singletons. V was trimmed by 0 bases and J by 5 bases, leaving 5 bases between them. Germline V lookup: CDR1 MNHEY, CDR2 SMNVEV (reference sequence). The length of the CDR3 is 13 residues. This clone was found once. The antigen is unknown.

The receptor was derived from a man over 45 in good health and CMV-seronegative. Sequenced: PBMCs. This sequence joins TRBV27 and TRBJ1-5; perhaps TRBD1 as D (5 bases). The CDR3 bases are TGTGCCAGCAGTTTATCCAGGGATCAGCCCCAGCATTTT. Encoded protein: CASSLSRDQPQHF.